The 22 T cell receptor beta chains listed next were all sequenced from one sample in a study of cytomegalovirus exposure and HLA in healthy donors. Use of 60 Vbeta and 13 Jbeta primers characterized the PCR. This table comes from immunoSEQ multiplex PCR, and its TCRdb copy is limited to in-frame clones, with some not included. The sample consists of about 160,000 clones, roughly four fifths of them appearing once. The sample consisted of PBMCs. Receptors were obtained from a man younger than 35 in good health and CMV-seronegative.

The CDR3 DNA reads as TGTGCCGTAGGGAGACTAGCGGGAGCCGATACGCAGTATTTT. Translating gives CAVGRLAGADTQYF. The rearrangement uses TRBV19 and TRBJ2-3, with 12 positions matching TRBD2. Per germline, CDR1 LNHDA and CDR2 SQIVND (reference sequence). V was clipped by 11 bases and J by 6 bases; unmatched bases: 9. There are 14 residues in the CDR3.

The chain is built from TRBV28 and TRBJ2-7, with D unresolved. CDR3 length: 13 residues. CDR1 and CDR2 from the germline V gene are MDHEN and SYDVKM. V dropped 5 bases and J dropped 0 bases, with 8 bases sitting between them. The CDR3 DNA sequence: TGTGCCAGCAGTCCAGACTCCTCCTACGAGCAGTACTTC. Its protein is CASSPDSSYEQYF.

This clone has only a few counts. The J gene is TRBJ2-3, the V gene TRBV9, with 8 bases fitting TRBD1. J lost 4 bases, V lost 4 bases, and 8 bases had no gene match. Germline V gene lookup returns CDR1 SGDLS and CDR2 YYNGEE. This CDR3 is built from 15 residues. The CDR3 nucleotides are TGTGCCAGCAGCATTGACAGGGGCCCCCCAGATACGCAGTATTTT. Protein product: CASSIDRGPPDTQYF.

This clone was seen a few times. The chain recombines TRBV7-2 with TRBJ1-5; maybe TRBD1 (5 bases). The CDR3 totals 15 residues. The germline V gene has CDR1 SGHTA and CDR2 FQGNSA. The V end was cut by 1 base, the J end by 7 bases, with 14 bases between. CDR3 loop: CASSLEGQGGQPQHF. The DNA of the CDR3 is TGTGCCAGCAGCTTAGAGGGGCAGGGAGGCCAGCCCCAGCATTTT.

This chain links TRBV19 with TRBJ2-1; 7 bases match TRBD2. The CDR3 totals 14 residues. V trimming: 5 bases; J trimming: 4 bases; junction bases outside the gene matches: 5. Germline V CDR1 and CDR2: LNHDA, SQIVND (reference sequence). CDR3 nucleotides: TGTGCCAGTAGTGTTAGCGGGCAATACAATGAGCAGTTCTTC. Encoded protein: CASSVSGQYNEQFF. The full variable domain, in which reference TRBV19 and TRBJ2-1 provide the parts outside the CDR3, is DGGITQSPKYLFRKEGQNVTLSCEQNLNHDAMYWYRQDPGQGLRLIYYSQIVNDFQKGDIAEGYSVSREKKESFPLTVTSAQKNPTAFYLCASSVSGQYNEQFFGPGTRLTVL.

The V call is TRBV27, the J call TRBJ1-4; no reliable D call. The CDR3 is made up of 14 amino acids. Trimming removed 2 bases from V and 7 bases from J, with 11 bases in between. CDR1 and CDR2 from the germline V gene are MNHEY and SMNVEV (reference sequence). The CDR3 loop reads CASSLGGIGEKLFF. CDR3 coding DNA: TGTGCCAGCAGTTTAGGAGGGATAGGTGAAAAACTGTTTTTT.

The chain combines TRBV18 with TRBJ2-5, with 7 bases aligning to TRBD1. With V trimmed by 1 base and J by 4 bases, 6 bases remained unmatched. The CDR3 is 15 residues long. Germline CDR1 is KGHSH and CDR2 is LQKENI. The CDR3 nucleotides read TGTGCCAGCTCACCACGGCAGGGACAGCTAGAGACCCAGTACTTC. Protein: CASSPRQGQLETQYF.

The rearrangement links TRBV6-5 to TRBJ1-2; maybe TRBD1 (6 bases). V shed 5 bases and J shed 3 bases, with 13 bases lying between them. The CDR3 runs to 14 residues. Per germline, CDR1 MNHEY and CDR2 SVGAGI. CDR3: CASSLKPGDYGYTF. CDR3 nucleotides: TGTGCCAGCAGTCTTAAACCAGGGGACTATGGCTACACCTTC.

The rearrangement uses TRBV28 and TRBJ1-2, with TRBD1 matching 9 bases. This CDR3 region has 14 residues. Trimming cost V 4 bases and J 6 bases; bases outside gene matches: 6. Looked up from germline, CDR1 is MDHEN and CDR2 is SYDVKM. The CDR3 sequence: CASSSPGQGDGYTF. DNA of the CDR3: TGTGCCAGCAGTTCTCCGGGACAGGGCGATGGCTACACCTTC.

The rearrangement links TRBV27 to TRBJ2-3; 9 bases map to TRBD2. The CDR3 spans 15 residues. Losses at the gene ends were 4 bases for V and 1 base for J; bases not matched to a gene: 3. Germline V CDR1 and CDR2: MNHEY, SMNVEV (reference sequence). Here the CDR3 reads CASSSRTSGTDTQYF. In nucleotides, the CDR3 is TGTGCCAGCAGTTCCCGGACTAGCGGCACAGATACGCAGTATTTT.

The chain links TRBV19 to TRBJ2-1; TRBD1 aligns across 10 bases. Germline lookup yields CDR1 LNHDA and CDR2 SQIVND (reference sequence). The CDR3 covers 14 residues. Trimming cost V 7 bases and J 7 bases; bases outside gene matches: 7. CDR3 DNA sequence: TGTGCCAGTACCCCGGGACAGGGGTGGAATGAGCAGTTCTTC. The encoded protein is CASTPGQGWNEQFF.

The chain employs TRBV19 and TRBJ1-5; 8 bases are shared with TRBD1. Germline CDR1 is LNHDA and CDR2 is SQIVND (reference sequence). V trimming: 5 bases; J trimming: 2 bases; junction bases outside the gene matches: 5. The CDR3 runs 15 residues. CDR3 sequence: CASSFDRGGNQPQHF. DNA of the CDR3: TGTGCCAGTAGTTTCGACAGGGGAGGCAATCAGCCCCAGCATTTT.

The V and J genes are TRBV7-2 and TRBJ2-5; perhaps TRBD1 as D (5 bases). V was clipped by 5 bases and J by 7 bases, with 17 bases between them. The germline V gene has CDR1 SGHTA and CDR2 FQGNSA. The CDR3 consists of 14 residues. The CDR3 region has the DNA TGTGCCAGCAGCCCGGGTCTACAGGTGGGGACCCAGTACTTC. This gives the protein CASSPGLQVGTQYF. The full variable domain, in which reference TRBV7-2 and TRBJ2-5 provide the parts outside the CDR3, is GAGVSQSPSNKVTEKGKDVELRCDPISGHTALYWYRQSLGQGLEFLIYFQGNSAPDKSGLPSDRFSAERTGGSVSTLTIQRTQQEDSAVYLCASSPGLQVGTQYFGPGTRLLVL.

This rearrangement joins TRBV5-8 to TRBJ2-1; 8 bases fit TRBD2. Per the germline V gene, CDR1 is SGHTS and CDR2 is YDEGEE. V trimming: 4 bases; J trimming: 4 bases; junction bases outside the gene matches: 7. This CDR3 comprises 15 residues. CDR3 DNA: TGTGCCAGCAGCGCTGTAGCGGGACTTTACAATGAGCAGTTCTTC. Amino acids: CASSAVAGLYNEQFF.

V usage is TRBV2 and J usage is TRBJ2-1; D may be TRBD1 (6 bases). V lost 7 bases and J lost 0, with 10 bases in between. This CDR3 is 14 amino acids long. Germline V gene sequence: CDR1 SNHLY, CDR2 FYNNEI. CDR3 loop: CASNWGLSYNEQFF. The DNA for the CDR3 is TGTGCCAGCAATTGGGGGCTCTCCTACAATGAGCAGTTCTTC.

CDR3 in amino acids: CASRAGADEQFF. As DNA, the CDR3 is TGTGCCTCAAGAGCGGGAGCCGATGAGCAGTTCTTC. The chain carries TRBV10-3 and TRBJ2-1; 8 nucleotides match TRBD2. V shed 11 bases and J 8 bases; nucleotides not matched to a gene: 8. This CDR3 region has 12 residues. Germline loops: CDR1 ENHRY, CDR2 SYGVKD.

A few counts support this clone. The chain links TRBV19 to TRBJ2-1; 12 nucleotides line up with TRBD2. CDR1 is LNHDA, CDR2 SQIVND, per germline (reference sequence). J was trimmed by 6 bases and V by 0 bases; bases with no gene match: 3. CDR3 length equals 16 residues. Here the CDR3 DNA reads TGTGCCAGTAGTATAGACGCTAGCGGGAGGGCCAATGAGCAGTTCTTC. It translates to CASSIDASGRANEQFF.

The chain couples TRBV7-9 to TRBJ1-2; 7 bases agree with TRBD1. Per germline, CDR1 SEHNR and CDR2 FQNEAQ (reference sequence). The CDR3 sequence is 13 residues long. With 1 base clipped from V and 9 bases from J, the junction kept 5 bases outside the gene matches. CDR3 sequence (DNA): TGTGCCAGCAGCTTAGTGGAGGGGGCGAGCTACACCTTC. It encodes CASSLVEGASYTF. Full variable domain (rest looked up from reference TRBV7-9 and TRBJ1-2): DTGVSQNPRHKITKRGQNVTFRCDPISEHNRLYWYRQTLGQGPEFLTYFQNEAQLEKSRLLSDRFSAERPKGSFSTLEIQRTEQGDSAMYLCASSLVEGASYTFGSGTRLTVV.

The chain has TRBV5-1 and TRBJ2-5, with D possibly TRBD2 on 6 matching bases. Germline V CDR1 and CDR2: SGHRS, YFSETQ. Trimming removed 10 bases at V and 4 bases at J, with 20 bases between. This CDR3 comprises 14 residues. The CDR3 protein is CASHRGQGGETQYF. The CDR3 DNA reads as TGCGCCTCCCATCGAGGGCAGGGAGGAGAGACCCAGTACTTC.

The rearrangement joins TRBV18 to TRBJ1-3; 10 bases are a match to TRBD1. Unmatched junction bases numbered 16, after V lost 10 bases and J lost 4 bases. The germline V gene encodes CDR1 KGHSH and CDR2 LQKENI. The CDR3 is 17 amino acids. CDR3 protein: CAIPGTGAYGSGNTIYF. CDR3 nucleotide sequence: TGTGCCATCCCCGGGACAGGGGCCTATGGATCCGGAAACACCATATATTTT.

This clone was recorded once. The V call is TRBV28, the J call TRBJ2-2; 7 bases are a match to TRBD2. V was clipped by 2 bases and J by 5 bases; unmatched bases: 8. The germline V gene encodes CDR1 MDHEN and CDR2 SYDVKM. The CDR3 runs to 16 residues. The CDR3 DNA follows: TGTGCCAGCAGTTTAGGGGCGGGAGCTGGGACCGGGGAGCTGTTTTTT. Protein: CASSLGAGAGTGELFF.

CDR3 protein: CASSRGLAGSNTGELFF. Written as DNA, the CDR3 is TGTGCCAGCTCTCGGGGTTTAGCGGGTTCGAACACCGGGGAGCTGTTTTTT. This chain joins TRBV5-6 and TRBJ2-2; TRBD2 aligns across 7 bases. The CDR3 consists of 17 residues. The germline gives CDR1 SGHDT, CDR2 YYEEEE. The V and J ends lost 7 bases and 0 bases, in that order; junction bases with no gene match: 12.